This T cell receptor (beta chain) emerged from a study of blood T cell repertoires in COVID-19. The CDR3 runs 12 residues. The V gene's germline CDR1 is MNHEY and CDR2 SMNVEV (reference sequence). V was pared by 6 bases and J by 3 bases, with 1 base of the junction left unmatched. The count of this clone is one. Profiled with immunoSEQ multiplex PCR; TCRdb holds only in-frame clones, not every one. In the table there are over 40,000 clones, 65% to 90% of which are singletons. J is TRBJ2-5 and V is TRBV27, with 7 bases lining up with TRBD2. Sequencing used peripheral blood. The sequence derives from a human donor in a cohort sampled during active COVID-19. CDR3 residues: CASSGRKETQYF. CDR3 nucleotide sequence: TGTGCCAGCAGCGGGAGGAAAGAGACCCAGTACTTC.